Presented here are 32 T cell receptor beta chains from one specimen sequenced in a study of read filtering for tumor transcriptome and immune sequencing. This library used roughly 400 ng RNA and molecular barcoded adaptors spanning alpha/delta and beta/gamma chains. TCRdb reanalysed the reads using MiXCR and keeps one entry per CDR3 protein. Of 45,000 to 55,000 distinct CDR3 sequences in the sample, around 19% were seen once. The sequenced sample was a population of CD138-negative cells sorted from bone marrow. The origin of the receptors is a donor aged 40 or over with multiple myeloma.

Regarding this clonotype: This could be a read error, since a much larger clone is one nucleotide away. CDR3 nucleotide sequence: TGCAGTGCTAGGGTGAGCACTGAAGCTTTCTTT. Translated: CSARVSTEAFF. J is TRBJ1-1 and V is TRBV20-1; D uncertain. Germline CDR1 is DFQATT and CDR2 is SNEGSKA (reference sequence). V dropped 3 bases and J dropped 4 bases, with 6 bases sitting between them. The CDR3 is made up of 11 amino acids.

With respect to this clonotype: A much larger clone is a single base away; this may be a read error. The chain has TRBV6-6 and TRBJ1-1; a possible D gene is TRBD1 (6 bases). Germline V gives CDR1 MNHNY, CDR2 SVGAGI (reference sequence). The CDR3 is 13 residues long. The CDR3 nucleotides read TGTACCACCATCTCCGGGGGCTTTACTGAAGCTTTCTTT. This sequence encodes CTTISGGFTEAFF.

This clonotype has at least ten counts. The CDR3 DNA follows: TGTGCCAGCTATCTAGCGGGAGATGTCAAGGGTGAGCAGTTCTTC. Residues: CASYLAGDVKGEQFF. The chain joins TRBV7-2 to TRBJ2-1; TRBD2 matches at 10 bases. V shed 8 bases, J shed 9 bases, and the junction held 13 bases outside the gene matches. Germline lookup yields CDR1 SGHTA and CDR2 FQGNSA. The CDR3 consists of 15 residues.

This clonotype was found many times. The rearrangement joins TRBV5-1 to TRBJ1-5; 8 bases match TRBD1. The CDR3 consists of 15 residues. J lost 0 bases, V lost 4 bases, and 3 bases had no gene match. Germline V lookup: CDR1 SGHRS, CDR2 YFSETQ. CDR3 region: CASSQTGASNQPQHF. CDR3 nucleotide sequence: TGCGCCAGCAGCCAGACAGGGGCTAGCAATCAGCCCCAGCATTTT.

As for this clonotype: This may come from a read error, since a much larger clone is one base off. The chain couples TRBV11-2 to TRBJ2-1; a possible D gene is TRBD1 (6 bases). V was shortened by 9 bases and J by 5 bases, with 17 bases between the two germline ends. CDR1 is SGHAT, CDR2 FQNNGV, per germline. This CDR3 region has 14 residues. As DNA, the CDR3 is TGTGCCAGGAGCCCCTCTAGACAGGACAATGAGCAGTTCTTC. It yields the protein CARSPSRQDNEQFF.

Many counts were recorded for this clonotype. The gene calls are TRBV3-1 and TRBJ2-5; D remains unclear. This CDR3 has 16 residues. Germline CDR1 reads LGHDT; CDR2 reads YNNKEL (reference sequence). V was shortened by 0 bases and J by 7 bases, with 18 bases between the two germline ends. The CDR3 protein is CASSQESQAPSRTQYF. CDR3 DNA sequence: TGTGCCAGCAGCCAAGAATCCCAGGCTCCGTCGAGGACCCAGTACTTC.

Details on this clonotype: A much more abundant neighbour one base away suggests this may be a read error. The chain carries TRBV10-3 and TRBJ2-1, with D hard to call. Looked up from germline, CDR1 is ENHRY and CDR2 is SYGVKD. This CDR3 has 15 amino acids. The CDR3 coding sequence is TGTACCATCAGTGAGTCCTCCAGTTACCACAATGAGCAGTTCTTC. Encoded protein: CTISESSSYHNEQFF.

This clonotype has a count of ten or more. The V and J genes are TRBV5-4 and TRBJ2-7; 13 bases are a match to TRBD2. Germline V gene data show CDR1 as SGHNT and CDR2 as YYREEE (reference sequence). With V trimmed by 1 base and J by 3 bases, 13 bases remained unmatched. The CDR3 spans 19 residues. CDR3: CASSLPPGQGTSGNYEQYF. In DNA form, the CDR3 reads TGTGCCAGCAGCTTGCCTCCGGGACAGGGGACTAGCGGGAACTACGAGCAGTACTTC. Complete variable domain (other parts from reference TRBV5-4 and TRBJ2-7): ETGVTQSPTHLIKTRGQQVTLRCSSQSGHNTVSWYQQALGQGPQFIFQYYREEENGRGNFPPRFSGLQFPNYSSELNVNALELDDSALYLCASSLPPGQGTSGNYEQYFGPGTRLTVT.

This clonotype was observed at least ten times. The chain couples TRBV6-1 to TRBJ2-6, with unresolved D. With 4 bases removed from V and 0 bases from J, the gap between germline ends came to 13 bases. This CDR3 spans 17 amino acids. Looked up from germline, CDR1 is MNHNS and CDR2 is SASEGT. CDR3 sequence reads: CASSGTGSSSGANVLTF. The CDR3 DNA reads TGTGCCAGCAGTGGTACCGGGTCTTCCTCTGGGGCCAACGTCCTGACTTTC.

This clonotype has a count of ten or more. The chain employs TRBV29-1 and TRBJ2-7; a weak D match, TRBD2 (5 bases). The CDR3 sequence is 13 residues long. Germline assignment: CDR1 SQVTM and CDR2 ANQGSEA. The germline V and J ends were trimmed by 7 bases and 7 bases, with 20 bases remaining between them. CDR3 bases: TGCAGCGGCACGGAGGATCCGATGGGGGAGCAGTACTTC. Amino acids: CSGTEDPMGEQYF.

This clonotype came up many times. The chain joins TRBV29-1 to TRBJ2-2; no clear D. Per the germline V gene, CDR1 is SQVTM and CDR2 is ANQGSEA. V shed 2 bases and J shed 6 bases, with 4 bases lying between them. The CDR3 has 11 residues. The CDR3 DNA follows: TGCAGCGTTGAACGGGCCGGGGAGCTGTTTTTT. Amino acids: CSVERAGELFF.

This clonotype was seen ten or more times. The J gene is TRBJ2-1, the V gene TRBV11-2; unclear D gene. From germline, CDR1 is SGHAT and CDR2 FQNNGV. V was clipped by 3 bases and J by 5 bases, with 8 bases between them. This CDR3 spans 13 amino acids. The CDR3 DNA follows: TGTGCCAGCAGCTTGGGCCGACACAATGAGCAGTTCTTC. Residues: CASSLGRHNEQFF. Complete variable domain (other parts from reference TRBV11-2 and TRBJ2-1): EAGVAQSPRYKIIEKRQSVAFWCNPISGHATLYWYQQILGQGPKLLIQFQNNGVVDDSQLPKDRFSAERLKGVDSTLKIQPAKLEDSAVYLCASSLGRHNEQFFGPGTRLTVL.

This clonotype was observed at least ten times. The chain has TRBV29-1 and TRBJ2-4, with D possibly TRBD1 on 5 matching bases. CDR1 is SQVTM and CDR2 is ANQGSEA in the germline V gene. The V end lost 2 bases, the J end lost 15 bases, and 14 bases lay between the germline ends. The length of the CDR3 is 11 residues. This chain's CDR3 is CSVEMAGNVYF. In DNA form, the CDR3 reads TGCAGCGTTGAAATGGCAGGGAATGTGTACTTC.

In its sample, this clonotype was seen many times. This chain links TRBV20-1 with TRBJ2-7; D is perhaps TRBD1 (5 bases). The CDR3 sequence is 15 residues long. The V and J ends lost 0 bases and 3 bases respectively, with 15 bases between them. Germline V gene lookup returns CDR1 DFQATT and CDR2 SNEGSKA (reference sequence). The CDR3 here is CSARDPGAPRYEQYF. The CDR3, as DNA: TGCAGTGCTAGAGATCCTGGGGCGCCCCGCTACGAGCAGTACTTC.

In this sample, this clonotype turned up many times. The rearrangement uses TRBV7-9 and TRBJ1-5; D remains ambiguous. The V and J ends lost 5 bases and 3 bases respectively, with 11 bases between them. Germline loops: CDR1 SEHNR, CDR2 FQNEAQ (reference sequence). This CDR3 spans 14 amino acids. The CDR3 here is CASSAVSTNQPQHF. CDR3 sequence (DNA): TGTGCCAGCAGCGCCGTATCAACCAATCAGCCCCAGCATTTT. Filled out from reference TRBV7-9 and TRBJ1-5, the complete variable domain reads DTGVSQNPRHKITKRGQNVTFRCDPISEHNRLYWYRQTLGQGPEFLTYFQNEAQLEKSRLLSDRFSAERPKGSFSTLEIQRTEQGDSAMYLCASSAVSTNQPQHFGDGTRLSIL.

This clonotype was recorded many times. The chain employs TRBV7-9 and TRBJ1-1; weak D call: TRBD1 (6 bases). The CDR3 contains 14 residues. Trimming took 5 bases from V and 1 from J, leaving 11 bases between them. Germline V CDR1 and CDR2: SEHNR, FQNEAQ (reference sequence). The CDR3 nucleotides are TGTGCCAGCAGCACGACAGGTTCGAACACTGAAGCTTTCTTT. Encoded protein: CASSTTGSNTEAFF.

Ten or more counts support this clonotype. This chain connects TRBV29-1 to TRBJ2-2; the match to TRBD2 covers 8 bases. The V and J ends lost 4 bases and 6 bases, in that order; junction bases with no gene match: 10. The CDR3 has 15 residues. Germline V gene data show CDR1 as SQVTM and CDR2 as ANQGSEA. CDR3 amino acids: CSVGLGTSYSGELFF. The CDR3 nucleotides are TGCAGCGTTGGGTTGGGGACTAGTTATTCCGGGGAGCTGTTTTTT.

The V call is TRBV24-1, the J call TRBJ1-4, with a tentative D call TRBD2 (5 bases). The tail of the sequence fits TRBJ2-3 better, so the J call may be wrong. The CDR3 spans 14 residues. Germline assignment: CDR1 KGHDR and CDR2 SFDVKD. The CDR3 reads CATSDSFFGRMQYF. The CDR3, as DNA: TGTGCCACCAGTGATTCGTTTTTTGGGAGAATGCAGTATTTT.

The table lists this clonotype with many counts. The chain joins TRBV3-1 to TRBJ1-4; D ambiguous. With 3 bases removed from V and 6 bases from J, the gap between germline ends came to 14 bases. CDR3 size: 15 residues. CDR1 LGHDT and CDR2 YNNKEL come from the germline V gene (reference sequence). The CDR3 reads CASSHVSGSHEKLFF. In DNA, the CDR3 is TGTGCCAGCAGCCATGTATCTGGATCACATGAAAAACTGTTTTTT.

This clonotype was recorded many times. The rearrangement uses TRBV20-1 and TRBJ1-4; D is perhaps TRBD1 (5 bases). The CDR3 totals 15 residues. CDR1 is DFQATT, CDR2 SNEGSKA, per germline (reference sequence). The V gene lost 5 bases and the J gene lost 13 bases, with 26 bases spanning the gap. The CDR3 loop is CSAGSYRDGALRLFF. The DNA for the CDR3 is TGCAGTGCTGGGTCTTACCGGGACGGCGCCCTGAGACTGTTTTTT.

V is TRBV6-1 and J is TRBJ1-5; 11 bases fit TRBD1. CDR3 size: 18 residues. Germline V CDR1 and CDR2: MNHNS, SASEGT. V shed 6 bases and J 0 bases; nucleotides not matched to a gene: 10. As DNA, the CDR3 is TGTGCCAGCAGAGGGGACAGGGGGATCCCTTATAGCAATCAGCCCCAGCATTTT. Translating gives CASRGDRGIPYSNQPQHF.

As for this clonotype: An end of the junction does not agree with germline; a read error may underlie this. The V and J genes are TRBV9 and TRBJ1-1; no clear D gene. This CDR3 region has 11 residues. Germline V gene sequence: CDR1 SGDLS, CDR2 YYNGEE. CDR3 protein: CASSVVSGAYF. For the CDR3, the DNA is TGTGCCAGCAGCGTAGTATCTGGAGCTTACTTT.

Points on this clonotype: A much larger clone is a single base away; this may be a read error. The V call is TRBV10-2, the J call TRBJ1-5; no clear D gene. CDR3 length: 13 amino acids. CDR1 is WSHSY, CDR2 SAAADI, per germline. CDR3 in amino acids: CASSGLWNQPLHF. The CDR3 DNA follows: TGCGCCAGCAGCGGACTTTGGAATCAGCCCCTGCATTTT.

This clonotype was seen ten or more times. The chain is built from TRBV29-1 and TRBJ2-5; no reliable D call. CDR1 is SQVTM and CDR2 is ANQGSEA in the germline V gene. This CDR3 comprises 12 residues. V was cut by 8 bases and J by 7 bases, with 17 bases left in between. In DNA, the CDR3 is TGCAGCAGTGGTCCTGTCGTCGGGACCCAGTACTTC. Its protein product is CSSGPVVGTQYF. The full variable domain, in which reference TRBV29-1 and TRBJ2-5 provide the parts outside the CDR3, is SAVISQKPSRDICQRGTSLTIQCQVDSQVTMMFWYRQQPGQSLTLIATANQGSEATYESGFVIDKFPISRPNLTFSTLTVSNMSPEDSSIYLCSSGPVVGTQYFGPGTRLLVL.

A note on this clonotype: Likely a read error: the CDR3 ends without its conserved phenylalanine or tryptophan. The chain carries TRBV12-3 or TRBV12-4 and TRBJ2-3; 8 bases align to TRBD1. Germline trimming cut 7 bases from V and 5 bases from J; bases unmatched to any gene: 5. The CDR3 covers 13 residues. This chain's CDR3 is CASNRQGRDTQYI. Here the CDR3 DNA reads TGTGCCAGCAACCGACAGGGGAGAGATACGCAGTATATT.

As to this clonotype: One end of the junction is discordant with germline, which a read error may explain. V is TRBV15 and J is TRBJ2-1; D gene unclear. Germline assignment: CDR1 LNHNV and CDR2 YYDKDF (reference sequence). The CDR3 covers 13 residues. CDR3 region: CATSKTTDNGQSF. The CDR3 bases are TGTGCCACCAGCAAAACTACCGACAATGGGCAGTCCTTC.

This clonotype came up many times. The V and J genes are TRBV24-1 and TRBJ2-2, with a tentative D call TRBD1 (5 bases). Germline V lookup: CDR1 KGHDR, CDR2 SFDVKD. The CDR3 has 15 residues. Between the trimmed V and J ends, which lost 0 bases and 1 base, there was a span of 5 bases. In nucleotides, the CDR3 is TGTGCCACCAGTGATTTGAGGGGGAACACCGGGGAGCTGTTTTTT. Its translation: CATSDLRGNTGELFF.

This chain links TRBV20-1 with TRBJ2-7, with D perhaps being TRBD1 or TRBD2 (5 bases each). V was clipped by 3 bases and J by 2 bases, with 8 bases between them. The germline gives CDR1 DFQATT, CDR2 SNEGSKA (reference sequence). The CDR3 runs 12 residues. The CDR3, as DNA: TGCAGTGCTAGCGGGGCCACCTACGAGCAGTACTTC. Translation gives CSASGATYEQYF.

Notes on this clonotype: Just one base apart from a much larger clone, this may be a read error. The chain joins TRBV27 to TRBJ2-7, with TRBD2 identical over 7 bases. Germline V gene sequence: CDR1 MNHEY, CDR2 SMNVEV (reference sequence). The CDR3 consists of 14 residues. J lost 3 bases, V lost 2 bases, and 4 bases had no gene match. DNA for the CDR3: TGTGCCAGCAGTTTAGGGCTAGCGGACTACGAGCAGTACTTC. It codes for CASSLGLADYEQYF.

In this sample, this clonotype turned up many times. This chain joins TRBV6-5 and TRBJ2-5; D may be TRBD1 or TRBD2 (5 bases each). V was clipped by 6 bases and J by 2 bases, with 13 bases between them. The germline CDR1 and CDR2 sequences are MNHEY and SVGAGI. The length of the CDR3 is 14 residues. DNA of the CDR3: TGTGCCAGCAGCCTAGTTGGGGGACAAGAGACCCAGTACTTC. Its translation is CASSLVGGQETQYF.

This clonotype was found many times. The rearrangement uses TRBV28 and TRBJ2-1; unclear D gene. The V gene's germline CDR1 is MDHEN and CDR2 SYDVKM. Trimming cost V 4 bases and J 6 bases, with 4 bases left between them. This CDR3 is 11 amino acids long. The CDR3 is CASSSPNEQFF. The CDR3 coding sequence is TGTGCCAGCAGTTCACCCAATGAGCAGTTCTTC. The entire variable domain, with the rest obtained from reference TRBV28 and TRBJ2-1, is as follows: DVKVTQSSRYLVKRTGEKVFLECVQDMDHENMFWYRQDPGLGLRLIYFSYDVKMKEKGDIPEGYSVSREKKERFSLILESASTNQTSMYLCASSSPNEQFFGPGTRLTVL.

This clonotype was picked up many times. The chain recombines TRBV7-9 with TRBJ2-1; 9 bases agree with TRBD2. V lost 1 base, J lost 6 bases, and 7 bases stayed unmatched. Germline lookup yields CDR1 SEHNR and CDR2 FQNEAQ (reference sequence). The CDR3 loop spans 16 amino acids. The CDR3 reads CASSLVAGVRGNEQFF. The DNA of the CDR3 is TGTGCCAGCAGCTTAGTAGCGGGAGTGAGAGGCAATGAGCAGTTCTTC.